These 4 T cell receptor beta chains came from one sample sequenced in a study of beta chain features in type 1 diabetes. Since all of the isolated RNA was reverse transcribed, expressed TCRB transcripts were what got sequenced. Generated by immunoSEQ multiplex PCR, the TCRdb table keeps only in-frame clones and is missing some. The sample gives around 500,000 clones, over 10% of which show up once; more than 0.045% is in the top ten. The sequenced sample consisted of naive CD4+ T cells from blood. The receptors shown here come from a woman under 30 in good health.

This clone has only a few counts. The chain employs TRBV18 and TRBJ2-1; 7 bases match TRBD1. Germline V CDR1 and CDR2: KGHSH, LQKENI. After removal of 4 bases from V and 7 bases from J, the junction contained 10 bases not matched to a gene. The CDR3 length is 15 residues. The chain's CDR3 is CASSRMAGGQNEQFF. CDR3 DNA: TGTGCCAGCTCACGCATGGCAGGGGGTCAGAATGAGCAGTTCTTC.

The CDR3 here is CASSVAGGAFADTQYF. CDR3 sequence (DNA): TGTGCCAGCAGCGTAGCAGGGGGGGCTTTTGCAGATACGCAGTATTTT. This chain uses TRBV9 with TRBJ2-3; tentatively, D is TRBD1 or TRBD2 (7 bases each). V lost 0 bases to trimming and J lost 4 bases, with 15 bases between them. This CDR3 has 16 amino acids. CDR1 is SGDLS and CDR2 is YYNGEE in the germline V gene.

This clone was detected only a few times. The V gene is TRBV4-2, the J gene TRBJ2-7; TRBD2 agrees at 7 bases. The trim removed 1 base at V and 2 bases at J, leaving 11 bases unmatched. CDR1 and CDR2 (germline): LGHNA, YNFKEQ. This CDR3 is 17 amino acids long. Here the CDR3 reads CASSQALLPSGPYEQYF. In DNA form, the CDR3 reads TGTGCCAGCAGCCAAGCACTGTTGCCTAGCGGCCCCTACGAGCAGTACTTC.

This clone came up a few times. The chain is built from TRBV7-9 and TRBJ1-3; a weak D match, TRBD1 (5 bases). This CDR3 contains 15 residues. CDR1 and CDR2 (germline): SEHNR, FQNEAQ (reference sequence). Trimming took off 1 base at V and 4 bases at J, with 11 bases between the two ends. The CDR3 DNA reads as TGTGCCAGCAGCTTAGGACAGATGATAGGAAACACCATATATTTT. Encoded protein: CASSLGQMIGNTIYF.